This T cell receptor beta chain emerged from a study of CD8 T cells in ankylosing spondylitis. TCRdb reprocessed the 5' RACE reads with MiXCR, giving one entry per CDR3 protein. Among under 250,000 distinct CDR3 sequences listed, around 11% were seen once. Trimming stripped 1 base from V and 1 base from J, with 11 bases between. The CDR3 is 14 amino acids. CDR1 is DFQATT, CDR2 SNEGSKA, per germline (reference sequence). The sample holds many counts of this clonotype. Sequencing used blood, either unsorted or a sorted T cell fraction (not recorded which). This TCR was recovered from a male donor with ankylosing spondylitis or in good health (not recorded which). This chain links TRBV20-1 with TRBJ2-7; D gene uncertain. The CDR3 here is CSARVFRASYEQYF. CDR3 sequence (DNA): TGCAGTGCTAGAGTATTCCGGGCTTCCTACGAGCAGTACTTC.